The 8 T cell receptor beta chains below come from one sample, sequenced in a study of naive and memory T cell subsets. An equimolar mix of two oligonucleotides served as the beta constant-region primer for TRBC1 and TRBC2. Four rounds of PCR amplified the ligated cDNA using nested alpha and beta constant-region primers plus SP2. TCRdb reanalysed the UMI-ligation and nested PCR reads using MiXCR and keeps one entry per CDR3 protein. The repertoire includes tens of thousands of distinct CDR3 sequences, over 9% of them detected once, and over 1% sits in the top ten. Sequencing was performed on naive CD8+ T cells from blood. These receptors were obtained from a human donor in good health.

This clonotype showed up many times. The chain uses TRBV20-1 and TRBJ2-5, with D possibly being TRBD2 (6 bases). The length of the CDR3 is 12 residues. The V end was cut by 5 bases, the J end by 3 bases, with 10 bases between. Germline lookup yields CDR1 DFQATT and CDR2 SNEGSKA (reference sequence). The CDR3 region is CSAWDSEETQYF. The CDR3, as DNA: TGCAGTGCTTGGGACTCAGAAGAGACCCAGTACTTC.

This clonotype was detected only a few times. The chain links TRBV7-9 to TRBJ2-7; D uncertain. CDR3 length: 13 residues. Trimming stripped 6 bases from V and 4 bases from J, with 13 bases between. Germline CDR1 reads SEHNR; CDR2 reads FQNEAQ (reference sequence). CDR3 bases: TGTGCCAGCAGTCACAGATTAGTATACGAGCAGTACTTC. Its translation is CASSHRLVYEQYF.

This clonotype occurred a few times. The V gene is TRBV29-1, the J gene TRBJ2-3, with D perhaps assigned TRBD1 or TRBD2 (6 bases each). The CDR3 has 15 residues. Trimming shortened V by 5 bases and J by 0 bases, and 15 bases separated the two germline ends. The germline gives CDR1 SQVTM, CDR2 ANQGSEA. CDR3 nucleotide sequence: TGCAGCGTTCCCCAACGGGGGCGAAGCACAGATACGCAGTATTTT. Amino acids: CSVPQRGRSTDTQYF.

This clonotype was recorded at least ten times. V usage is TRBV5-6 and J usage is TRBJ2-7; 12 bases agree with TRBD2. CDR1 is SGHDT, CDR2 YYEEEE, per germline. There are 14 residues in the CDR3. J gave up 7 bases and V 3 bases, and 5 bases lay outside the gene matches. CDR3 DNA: TGTGCCAGCAGCTCCGGACTAGCGGGAATAGAGCAGTACTTC. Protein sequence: CASSSGLAGIEQYF.

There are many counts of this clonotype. This chain's CDR3 is CSASVGTSAYEQYF. The CDR3 DNA follows: TGCAGTGCTTCCGTCGGGACTAGCGCGTACGAGCAGTACTTC. The genes are TRBV20-1 and TRBJ2-7; TRBD2 matches at 10 bases. The length of the CDR3 is 14 residues. Germline trimming cut 5 bases from V and 4 bases from J; bases unmatched to any gene: 8. The V gene's germline CDR1 is DFQATT and CDR2 SNEGSKA (reference sequence).

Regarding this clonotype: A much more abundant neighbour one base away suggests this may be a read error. CDR3 loop: CSARNSGHGLTGGDTQYF. For the CDR3, the DNA is TGCAGTGCTAGAAACTCTGGACACGGACTAACGGGGGGAGATACGCAGTATTTT. The rearrangement uses TRBV20-1 and TRBJ2-3; 7 nucleotides line up with TRBD2. The CDR3 loop spans 18 amino acids. Germline values: CDR1 DFQATT, CDR2 SNEGSKA (reference sequence). V shed 2 bases and J 5 bases; nucleotides not matched to a gene: 19.

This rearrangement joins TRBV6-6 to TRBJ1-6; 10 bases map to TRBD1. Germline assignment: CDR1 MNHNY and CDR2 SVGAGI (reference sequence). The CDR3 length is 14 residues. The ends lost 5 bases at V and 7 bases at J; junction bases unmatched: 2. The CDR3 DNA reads TGTGCCAGCAGTGGACAGGGGGAGAATTCACCCCTCCACTTT. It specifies CASSGQGENSPLHF.

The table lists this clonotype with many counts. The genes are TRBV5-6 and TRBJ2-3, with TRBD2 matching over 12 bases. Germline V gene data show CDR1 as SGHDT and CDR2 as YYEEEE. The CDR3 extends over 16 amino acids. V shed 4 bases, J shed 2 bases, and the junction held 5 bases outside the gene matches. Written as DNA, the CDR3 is TGTGCCAGCAGCCTGGGACTAGCGGGCATCACAGATACGCAGTATTTT. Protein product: CASSLGLAGITDTQYF.